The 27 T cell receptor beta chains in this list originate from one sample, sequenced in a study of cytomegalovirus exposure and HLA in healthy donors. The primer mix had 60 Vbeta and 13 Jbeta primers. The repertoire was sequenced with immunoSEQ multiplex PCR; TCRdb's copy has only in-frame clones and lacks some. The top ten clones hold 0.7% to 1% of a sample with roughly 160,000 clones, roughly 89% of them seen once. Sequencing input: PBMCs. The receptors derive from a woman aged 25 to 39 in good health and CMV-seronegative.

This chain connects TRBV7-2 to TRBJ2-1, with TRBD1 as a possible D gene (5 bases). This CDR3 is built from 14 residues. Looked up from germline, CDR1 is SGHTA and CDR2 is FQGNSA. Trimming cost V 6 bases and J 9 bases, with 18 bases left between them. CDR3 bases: TGTGCCAGCAGTCTTAGTCAGGGCTTGGGTGAGCAGTTCTTC. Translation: CASSLSQGLGEQFF.

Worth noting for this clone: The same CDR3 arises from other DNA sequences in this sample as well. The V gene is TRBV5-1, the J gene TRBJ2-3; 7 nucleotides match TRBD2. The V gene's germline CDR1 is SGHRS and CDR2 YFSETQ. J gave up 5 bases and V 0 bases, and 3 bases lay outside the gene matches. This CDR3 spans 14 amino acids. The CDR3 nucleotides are TGCGCCAGCAGCTTGGCGGGAGGAGGAGATACGCAGTATTTT. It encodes CASSLAGGGDTQYF.

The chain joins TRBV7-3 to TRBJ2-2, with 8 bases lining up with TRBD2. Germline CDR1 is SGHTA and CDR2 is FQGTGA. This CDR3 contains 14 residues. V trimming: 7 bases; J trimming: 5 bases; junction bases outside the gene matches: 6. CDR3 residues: CASNPTGGTGELFF. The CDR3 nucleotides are TGTGCCAGCAACCCAACGGGGGGGACCGGGGAGCTGTTTTTT.

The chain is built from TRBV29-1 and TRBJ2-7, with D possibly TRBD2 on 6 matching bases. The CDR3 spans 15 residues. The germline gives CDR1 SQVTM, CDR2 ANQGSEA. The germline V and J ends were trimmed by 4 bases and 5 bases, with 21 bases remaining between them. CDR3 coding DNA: TGCAGCGTTGCCGTACCGACGGGAGTACCCAACGAGCAGTACTTC. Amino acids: CSVAVPTGVPNEQYF.

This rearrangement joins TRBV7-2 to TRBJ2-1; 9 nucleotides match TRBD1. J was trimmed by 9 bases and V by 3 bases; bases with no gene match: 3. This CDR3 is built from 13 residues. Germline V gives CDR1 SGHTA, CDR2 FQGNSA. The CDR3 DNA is TGTGCCAGCAGCTTCGGGACAGGGAGTGAGCAGTTCTTC. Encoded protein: CASSFGTGSEQFF.

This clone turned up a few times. CDR3 coding DNA: TGTGCCAGCAGTTACCCAGGGCCCCCGAACACCGGGGAGCTGTTTTTT. Translation gives CASSYPGPPNTGELFF. The gene calls are TRBV6-5 and TRBJ2-2; possible D gene TRBD1, 5 bases. The germline V and J ends were trimmed by 2 bases and 0 bases, with 10 bases remaining between them. The CDR3 runs to 16 residues. Germline lookup yields CDR1 MNHEY and CDR2 SVGAGI.

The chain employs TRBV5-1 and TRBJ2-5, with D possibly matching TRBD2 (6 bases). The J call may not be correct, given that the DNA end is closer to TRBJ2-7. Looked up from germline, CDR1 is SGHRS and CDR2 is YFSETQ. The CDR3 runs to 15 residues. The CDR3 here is CASSPPGLSSHEQYF. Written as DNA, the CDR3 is TGCGCCAGCAGCCCCCCGGGACTCTCGTCCCACGAGCAGTACTTC.

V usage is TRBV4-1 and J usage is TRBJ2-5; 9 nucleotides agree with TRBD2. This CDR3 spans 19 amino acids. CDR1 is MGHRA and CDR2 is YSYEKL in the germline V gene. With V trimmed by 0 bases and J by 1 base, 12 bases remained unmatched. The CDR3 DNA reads TGCGCCAGCAGCCAAGATGAAGCGGGGGGTCTGGGGGCCCAAGAGACCCAGTACTTC. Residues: CASSQDEAGGLGAQETQYF.

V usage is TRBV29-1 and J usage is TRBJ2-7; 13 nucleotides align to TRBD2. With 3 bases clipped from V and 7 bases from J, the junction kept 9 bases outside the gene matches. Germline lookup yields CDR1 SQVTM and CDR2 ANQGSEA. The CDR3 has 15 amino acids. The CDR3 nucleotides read TGCAGCGTTGACTTTGGACTAGCGGGAGCGGGGGAGCAGTACTTC. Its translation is CSVDFGLAGAGEQYF.

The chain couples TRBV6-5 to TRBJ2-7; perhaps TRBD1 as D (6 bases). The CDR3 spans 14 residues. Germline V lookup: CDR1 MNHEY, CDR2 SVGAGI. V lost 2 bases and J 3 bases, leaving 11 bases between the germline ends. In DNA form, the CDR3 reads TGTGCCAGCAGTTACGCTGACAGGTACTACGAGCAGTACTTC. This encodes CASSYADRYYEQYF.

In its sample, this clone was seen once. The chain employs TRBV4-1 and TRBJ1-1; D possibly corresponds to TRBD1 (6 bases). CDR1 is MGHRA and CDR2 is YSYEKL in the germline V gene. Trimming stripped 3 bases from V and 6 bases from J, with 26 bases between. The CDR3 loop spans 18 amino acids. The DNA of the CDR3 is TGCGCCAGCAGCCAGGAATCGCAGGGGCTGCGCGGCACCTCTGAAGCTTTCTTT. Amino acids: CASSQESQGLRGTSEAFF.

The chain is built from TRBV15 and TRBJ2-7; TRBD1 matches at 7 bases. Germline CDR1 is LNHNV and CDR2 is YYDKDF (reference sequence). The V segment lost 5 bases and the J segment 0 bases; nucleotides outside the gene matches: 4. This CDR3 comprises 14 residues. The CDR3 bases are TGTGCCACCAGCCCAGGGGGTACCTCCTACGAGCAGTACTTC. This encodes CATSPGGTSYEQYF. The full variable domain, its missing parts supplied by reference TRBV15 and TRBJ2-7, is DAMVIQNPRYQVTQFGKPVTLSCSQTLNHNVMYWYQQKSSQAPKLLFHYYDKDFNNEADTPDNFQSRRPNTSFCFLDIRSPGLGDTAMYLCATSPGGTSYEQYFGPGTRLTVT.

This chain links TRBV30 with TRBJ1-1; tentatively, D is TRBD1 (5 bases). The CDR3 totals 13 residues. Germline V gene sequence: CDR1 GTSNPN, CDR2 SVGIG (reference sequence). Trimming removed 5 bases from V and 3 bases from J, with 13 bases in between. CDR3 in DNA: TGTGCCTGGGGCAGGGATATTGACACTGAAGCTTTCTTT. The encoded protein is CAWGRDIDTEAFF.

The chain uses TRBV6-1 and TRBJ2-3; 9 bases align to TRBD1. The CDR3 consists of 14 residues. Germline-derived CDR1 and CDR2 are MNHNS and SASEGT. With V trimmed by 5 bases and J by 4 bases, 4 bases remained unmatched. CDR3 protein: CASSLQGAADTQYF. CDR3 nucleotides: TGTGCCAGCAGTTTACAGGGGGCTGCAGATACGCAGTATTTT.

The CDR3 coding sequence is TGTGCCAGCAGCCCTCGGAGACCCCTCCACTTT. Protein sequence: CASSPRRPLHF. The V and J genes are TRBV2 and TRBJ1-6; D is uncertain. The germline V and J ends were trimmed by 6 bases and 12 bases, with 9 bases remaining between them. The CDR3 spans 11 residues. Looked up from germline, CDR1 is SNHLY and CDR2 is FYNNEI.

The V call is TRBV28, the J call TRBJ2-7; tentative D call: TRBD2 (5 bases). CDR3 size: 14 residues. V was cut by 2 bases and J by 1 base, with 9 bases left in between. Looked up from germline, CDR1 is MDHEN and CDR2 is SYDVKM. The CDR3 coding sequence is TGTGCCAGCAGTTTAGGGAGTAGGTCCTACGAGCAGTACTTC. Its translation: CASSLGSRSYEQYF.

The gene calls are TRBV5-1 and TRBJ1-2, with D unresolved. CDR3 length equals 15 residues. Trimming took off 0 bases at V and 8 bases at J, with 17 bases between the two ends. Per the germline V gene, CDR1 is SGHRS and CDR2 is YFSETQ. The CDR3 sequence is CASSLEAVRGEGYTF. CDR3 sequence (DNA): TGCGCCAGCAGCTTGGAGGCGGTACGGGGAGAGGGCTACACCTTC.

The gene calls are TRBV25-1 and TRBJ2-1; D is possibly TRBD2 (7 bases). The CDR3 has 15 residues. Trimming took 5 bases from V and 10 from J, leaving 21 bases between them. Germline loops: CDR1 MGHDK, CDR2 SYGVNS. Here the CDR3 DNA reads TGTGCCAGCAGTCACTCCGGGTATCGGGGGGCCGAGCAGTTCTTC. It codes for CASSHSGYRGAEQFF.

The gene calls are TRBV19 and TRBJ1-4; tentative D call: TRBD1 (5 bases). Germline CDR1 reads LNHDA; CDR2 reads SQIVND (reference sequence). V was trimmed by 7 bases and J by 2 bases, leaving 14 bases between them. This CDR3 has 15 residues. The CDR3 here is CASKVPGTTNEKLFF. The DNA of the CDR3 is TGTGCCAGTAAAGTCCCCGGGACTACTAATGAAAAACTGTTTTTT.

Here the CDR3 DNA reads TGTGCCAGTAGTTCCTCTTCCTCGGTTTTCCGCAATCAGCCCCAGCATTTT. This sequence encodes CASSSSSSVFRNQPQHF. The V gene is TRBV19, the J gene TRBJ1-5; D remains ambiguous. Germline V gene sequence: CDR1 LNHDA, CDR2 SQIVND (reference sequence). The ends were cut back, 5 bases at V and 2 bases at J, with 19 bases in the middle. This CDR3 has 17 residues.

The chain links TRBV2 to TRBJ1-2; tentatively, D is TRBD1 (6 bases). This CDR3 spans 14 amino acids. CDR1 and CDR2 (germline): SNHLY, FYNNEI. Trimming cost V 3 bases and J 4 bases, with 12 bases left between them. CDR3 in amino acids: CASSDDAGVYGYTF. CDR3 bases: TGTGCCAGCAGTGATGATGCAGGGGTCTATGGCTACACCTTC. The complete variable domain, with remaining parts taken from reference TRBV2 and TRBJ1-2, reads EPEVTQTPSHQVTQMGQEVILRCVPISNHLYFYWYRQILGQKVEFLVSFYNNEISEKSEIFDDQFSVERPDGSNFTLKIRSTKLEDSAMYFCASSDDAGVYGYTFGSGTRLTVV.

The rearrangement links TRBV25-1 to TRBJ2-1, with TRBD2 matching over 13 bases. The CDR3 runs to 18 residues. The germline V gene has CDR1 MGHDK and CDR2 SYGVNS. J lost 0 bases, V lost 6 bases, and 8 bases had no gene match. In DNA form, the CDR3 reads TGTGCCAGCAGAAGACCGGGACTAGCGGGGAACTCCTACAATGAGCAGTTCTTC. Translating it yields CASRRPGLAGNSYNEQFF. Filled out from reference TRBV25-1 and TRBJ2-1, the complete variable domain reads EADIYQTPRYLVIGTGKKITLECSQTMGHDKMYWYQQDPGMELHLIHYSYGVNSTEKGDLSSESTVSRIRTEHFPLTLESARPSHTSQYLCASRRPGLAGNSYNEQFFGPGTRLTVL.

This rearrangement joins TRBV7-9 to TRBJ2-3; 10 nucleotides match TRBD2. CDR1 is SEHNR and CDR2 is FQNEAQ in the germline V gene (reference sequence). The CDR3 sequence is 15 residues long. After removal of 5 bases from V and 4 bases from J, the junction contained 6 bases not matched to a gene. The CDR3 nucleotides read TGTGCCAGCAGCCCAAGCGGGGGGGCGGCAGATACGCAGTATTTT. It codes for CASSPSGGAADTQYF. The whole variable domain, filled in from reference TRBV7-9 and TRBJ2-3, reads DTGVSQNPRHKITKRGQNVTFRCDPISEHNRLYWYRQTLGQGPEFLTYFQNEAQLEKSRLLSDRFSAERPKGSFSTLEIQRTEQGDSAMYLCASSPSGGAADTQYFGPGTRLTVL.

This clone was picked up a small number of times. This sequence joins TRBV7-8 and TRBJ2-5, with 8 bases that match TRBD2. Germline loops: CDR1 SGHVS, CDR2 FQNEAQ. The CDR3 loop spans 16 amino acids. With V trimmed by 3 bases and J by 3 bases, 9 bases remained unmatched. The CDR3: CASSFRRLRGEETQYF. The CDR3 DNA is TGTGCCAGCAGCTTTAGAAGATTGCGGGGGGAAGAGACCCAGTACTTC.

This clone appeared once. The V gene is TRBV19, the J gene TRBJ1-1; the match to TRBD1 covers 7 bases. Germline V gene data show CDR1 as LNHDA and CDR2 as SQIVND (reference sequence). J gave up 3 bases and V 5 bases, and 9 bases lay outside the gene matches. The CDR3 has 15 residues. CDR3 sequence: CASSPTGASDTEAFF. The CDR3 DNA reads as TGTGCCAGTAGTCCCACAGGGGCGTCGGACACTGAAGCTTTCTTT.

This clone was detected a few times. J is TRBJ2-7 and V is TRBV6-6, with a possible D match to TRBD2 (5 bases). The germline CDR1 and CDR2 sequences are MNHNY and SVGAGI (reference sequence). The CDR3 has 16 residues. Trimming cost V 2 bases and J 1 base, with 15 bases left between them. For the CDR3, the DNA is TGTGCCAGCAGTTACCGAGGAGGAGCCAAGTCCTACGAGCAGTACTTC. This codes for CASSYRGGAKSYEQYF.

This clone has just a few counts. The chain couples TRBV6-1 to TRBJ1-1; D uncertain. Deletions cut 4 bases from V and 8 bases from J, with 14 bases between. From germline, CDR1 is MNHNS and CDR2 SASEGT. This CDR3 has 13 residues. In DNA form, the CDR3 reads TGTGCCAGCAGTGTATTAGCCGCGGGGGAAGCTTTCTTT. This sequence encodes CASSVLAAGEAFF.